This is a list of T cell receptor beta chains from one sample in a study of blood T cell repertoires in COVID-19. Clones were read by immunoSEQ multiplex PCR, and TCRdb kept only the in-frame ones, dropping some. The table shows 200,000 to 250,000 clones, with 87% occurring only once. Specimen: peripheral blood. The origin of the receptors is a woman aged 18-29 years who had recovered from COVID-19. The conserved cysteine and the conserved F or W are not part of the CDR3 here.

10 | TRBV30 | AWSSEIETQY
17 | TRBV6-2/TRBV6-3 | ASSYTIFWDIHSNQPQH
12 | TRBV6-2/TRBV6-3 | ASSYPGLSYEQY
12 | TRBV9 | ASSVEPGNTEAF
11 | TRBV29-1 | SVGGQGTQPQH
11 | TRBV6-2/TRBV6-3 | ASSNRVTREQY
11 | TRBV24-1 | ATSDKRNTEAF
9 | TRBV3-1/TRBV3-2 | ASSSAGEAF
11 | TRBV7-6 | ASSATGSGELF
16 | TRBV15 | ATSPQGLALSSYNEQF
13 | TRBV27 | ASSPLALSSYEQY
13 | TRBV6-6 | ASSYSTDRGGGYT
13 | TRBV7-9 | ASSTTSGPSYEQY
14 | TRBV28 | ASRATGTSSYNEQF
13 | TRBV5-1 | ASGQPGLGVGEQY
11 | TRBV5-4 | ASSQSRGYEQY
11 | TRBV7-2 | ASSFESYYEQY
15 | TRBV7-2 | ASSPSGTGYRWSPLH
12 | TRBV6-2/TRBV6-3 | ASSYRGGNTEAF
11 | TRBV29-1 | SVRGGVDYEQY
13 | TRBV4-2 | ASSQGGTSSYEQY
14 | TRBV4-2 | ASSPGTSGSPDTQY
12 | TRBV6-1 | ASSEADRSYEQY
12 | TRBV14 | ASSQVTFNYGYT
17 | TRBV6-2/TRBV6-3 | ASSYSLFAGTSLSDTQY
18 | TRBV14 | ASSQVLRTQSKGRIHEQY
10 | TRBV11-2 | ASCAGVDTQY
13 | TRBV11-1 | ASSPRQGGRTEAF
12 | TRBV9 | ASSPTEFQETQY
11 | TRBV7-9 | ASSLGGSGEAF
13 | TRBV3-1/TRBV3-2 | ASSQPLTGAYGYT